This T cell receptor (beta chain) was documented in a study of blood T cell repertoires in COVID-19. About the study: The study drew acute and convalescent COVID-19 samples from the United States, Italy and Spain.

The CDR3 is 12 amino acids. Per the germline V gene, CDR1 is SGHRS and CDR2 is YFSETQ. The V end was cut by 3 bases, the J end by 4 bases, with 7 bases between. Assay: immunoSEQ multiplex PCR; the TCRdb copy retains only in-frame clones and omits some. The profile shows 450,000 or so clones, roughly 89% of them singletons. Sequences were obtained from peripheral blood. The chain uses TRBV5-1 and TRBJ1-2; possible D gene TRBD1, 5 bases. This TCR came from a man aged 18 to 30 with COVID-19, enrolled during active disease. The CDR3 is CASSYDSYGYTF. The CDR3 DNA reads as TGCGCCAGCAGCTACGACAGCTATGGCTACACCTTC. The variable domain in full, with the rest retrieved from reference TRBV5-1 and TRBJ1-2, is KAGVTQTPRYLIKTRGQQVTLSCSPISGHRSVSWYQQTPGQGLQFLFEYFSETQRNKGNFPGRFSGRQFSNSRSEMNVSTLELGDSALYLCASSYDSYGYTFGSGTRLTVV.